This T cell receptor (beta chain) was sequenced during a study of early T cells in non-severe SARS-CoV-2 infection. Unique molecular identifiers were affixed to single, distinct cDNA molecules. TCRdb recomputed calls from the 5' RACE reads with MiXCR, one row per CDR3 protein. Among about 27,000 distinct CDR3 sequences listed, about 2.7% were seen once. Ten or more counts support this clonotype. The CDR3 is 10 amino acids. Between the trimmed V and J ends, which lost 3 bases and 3 bases, there was a span of 2 bases. Germline loops: CDR1 DFQATT, CDR2 SNEGSKA (reference sequence). The TCR originated in an adult who was a healthcare worker with PCR-confirmed SARS-CoV-2 infection or an uninfected control (not recorded which). The J gene is TRBJ2-5, the V gene TRBV20-1; D gene ambiguous. The material sequenced was whole blood. The CDR3 is CSASEETQYF. The CDR3 DNA follows: TGCAGTGCTAGTGAAGAGACCCAGTACTTC.